This TCR beta chain was obtained from a study of CD8 T cells in ankylosing spondylitis. This clonotype was detected only a few times. The antigen is unknown. TCRdb called the 5' RACE reads again in MiXCR, with one record for every CDR3 protein. The data contain 220,000 or so distinct CDR3 sequences, 15% to 20% of them singletons. Study-level findings and limits: A motif of eight or nine highly homologous TCR beta variants was seen as apparently characteristic of ankylosing spondylitis blood. In ankylosing spondylitis patients, matched synovial fluid reportedly showed significant enrichment of disease-linked clones. In reactive arthritis synovial fluid and blood, some motif variants had been reported before.

This CDR3 is 15 amino acids long. V shed 3 bases, J shed 2 bases, and the junction held 7 bases outside the gene matches. The germline V gene has CDR1 SQVTM and CDR2 ANQGSEA. The sequence was collected from a male donor with ankylosing spondylitis. This rearrangement joins TRBV29-1 to TRBJ2-7; 10 positions agree with TRBD1. Sample: blood, either unsorted or a sorted T cell fraction (not recorded which). CDR3: CSVETGDRGPYEQYF. The CDR3, as DNA: TGCAGCGTTGAGACCGGGGACAGGGGCCCCTACGAGCAGTACTTC.